This is a list of T cell receptor beta chains from one sample in a study of cytomegalovirus exposure and HLA in healthy donors. The data were produced by immunoSEQ multiplex PCR, yet TCRdb's version contains in-frame clones alone and is incomplete. This table holds about 160,000 clones, roughly 84% found once. Sequencing was performed on PBMCs. The source is a man in his late teens or twenties in good health and CMV-seropositive. Both conserved end residues are part of each CDR3. The order of the fields is J gene, V gene, CDR3 protein.

J: TRBJ2-7; V: TRBV5-1; CDR3: CASSPGQDRSYEQYF
J: TRBJ1-6; V: TRBV7-9; CDR3: CASSDRDRKSSYNSPLHF
J: TRBJ1-1; V: TRBV4-1; CDR3: CASSHPRDRGLNTEAFF
J: TRBJ1-1; V: TRBV14; CDR3: CASSQDRTGEAFF
J: TRBJ2-1; V: TRBV25-1; CDR3: CASSASGGYYNEQFF
J: TRBJ1-3; V: TRBV29-1; CDR3: CSVLIPQSSGNTIYF
J: TRBJ1-6; V: TRBV7-9; CDR3: CASSLEGAGSPLHF
J: TRBJ1-6; V: TRBV11-2; CDR3: CASNLRGVSFNSPLHF
J: TRBJ2-3; V: TRBV11-2; CDR3: CASSLGRDFGDTQYF
J: TRBJ1-1; V: TRBV2; CDR3: CASRASRDMNTEAFF
J: TRBJ1-5; V: TRBV18; CDR3: CASSPEGQGNQPQHF
J: TRBJ2-7; V: TRBV4-1; CDR3: CASSQDPSGAYEQYF
J: TRBJ2-7; V: TRBV7-2; CDR3: CASSASVAGGYEQYF
J: TRBJ1-2; V: TRBV10-3; CDR3: CATTRGTERTNYGYTF
J: TRBJ2-2; V: TRBV19; CDR3: CASSLTSGTGELFF
J: TRBJ1-1; V: TRBV12-5; CDR3: CASGSRADTEAFF
J: TRBJ2-1; V: TRBV5-4; CDR3: CASSPRSDNEQFF
J: TRBJ1-3; V: TRBV5-1; CDR3: CASSFSGQDSGNTIYF
J: TRBJ1-1; V: TRBV7-9; CDR3: CASSIGGGRAEAFF
J: TRBJ2-7; V: TRBV27; CDR3: CASSSQAGIEQYF
J: TRBJ2-2; V: TRBV4-2; CDR3: CASSQGPSGGAAGELFF
J: TRBJ1-3; V: TRBV4-2; CDR3: CASSAGRPSSGNTIYF
J: TRBJ1-1; V: TRBV5-6; CDR3: CASSLEVRGEAFF
J: TRBJ2-4; V: TRBV19; CDR3: CASSLLRTSGGADVKNIQYF